The present entry profiles one T cell receptor beta chain with its context. CDR1 is LGHDT, CDR2 YNNKEL, per germline (reference sequence). The CDR3 consists of 16 residues. V lost 4 bases and J lost 3; bases outside the gene matches: 9. The sample belongs to a study of blood T cell repertoires in COVID-19. The wider study: Researchers got acute and convalescent COVID-19 samples from the United States, Italy and Spain. T cells, B-cell-depleted T cells, or PBMCs provided the cDNA or gDNA that served as material.

Original handling: Reference gene primer amplification gave nucleated cell count estimates. Profiling relied on immunoSEQ multiplex PCR, and the TCRdb table lists in-frame clones only, not all of them. From that table come the V and J calls and clone size; the DNA was used to work out D and trimming. The profile covers about 50,000 clones, with 80% to 95% appearing a single time and around 6.5% taken by the ten largest. The sample taken for sequencing was peripheral blood. The clonotype comes from a man aged 45-65 years with active COVID-19. The V call is TRBV3-1 (or the pseudogene TRBV3-2), the J call TRBJ1-3; 7 nucleotides align to TRBD1. CDR3 loop: CASSRGQSTGGNTIYF. The DNA for the CDR3 is TGTGCCAGCAGCCGGGGACAGTCCACGGGTGGAAACACCATATATTTT.